These T cell receptor beta chains were read from a single sample in a study of blood T cell repertoires in COVID-19. TCRdb's table, derived via immunoSEQ multiplex PCR, lists solely in-frame clones and lacks some. The table lists under 300,000 clones, more than 75% of them singletons, with less than 8.5% in the top ten. Sequencing was performed on PBMCs or T cells enriched from blood (not recorded which). The source is a woman in her forties or fifties who had been exposed to COVID-19. CDR3s include the opening cysteine and the closing phenylalanine or tryptophan. A D gene is named only where the DNA matches it firmly. Clone sizes are given selectively: once, few, many, or a class where the clone is expanded.

v_gene	j_gene	d_gene	abundance	CDR3nt	CDR3aa
TRBV9	TRBJ1-2	.	.	TGTGCCAGCAGCGTAGGGGACAACGCACGCCCGCCCTATGGCTACACCTTC	CASSVGDNARPPYGYTF
TRBV11-2	TRBJ1-4	.	once	TGTGCCAGCAGCTTAGGCCCCGCCTATAATGAAAAACTGTTTTTT	CASSLGPAYNEKLFF
TRBV10-1	TRBJ2-1	.	.	TGCGCCAGCAGTGAGTCTACGAGGAATGAGCAGTTCTTC	CASSESTRNEQFF
TRBV6-2/TRBV6-3	TRBJ1-1	.	.	TGTGCCAGCAGTTACTCGGGGGGAAGGACTGAAGCTTTCTTT	CASSYSGGRTEAFF
TRBV4-3	TRBJ2-7	TRBD1	.	TGCGCCAGCAGCCACCGGACAGGAACAGTCTACGAGCAGTACTTC	CASSHRTGTVYEQYF
TRBV24-1	TRBJ2-7	.	.	TGTGCCACCAGTGAGGACGGACTGGATGAGCAGTACTTC	CATSEDGLDEQYF
TRBV4-3	TRBJ1-1	TRBD1	.	TGCGCCAGCAGCTCACGGACAGGCGAAGCTTTCTTT	CASSSRTGEAFF
TRBV11-1	TRBJ1-2	.	few	TGTGCCAGCAGCTTAGCTGGGGCGGGGAACTATGGCTACACCTTC	CASSLAGAGNYGYTF
TRBV2	TRBJ1-2	TRBD1	.	TGTGCCAGCAGGTCGACAGGGGGGACAGACTCCACCTTC	CASRSTGGTDSTF
TRBV7-6	TRBJ2-5	.	.	TGTGCCAGCAGCTCCTCTAGGTGGCGGCAGGGGGAGACCCAGTACTTC	CASSSSRWRQGETQYF
TRBV27	TRBJ1-3	TRBD1	.	TGTGCCAGCAGCCGCGGGGGGACAGGGGGAAACACCATATATTTT	CASSRGGTGGNTIYF
TRBV27	TRBJ1-6	TRBD1	.	TGTGCCAGCAGTCACCGGGACAGTAATTCACCCCTCCACTTT	CASSHRDSNSPLHF
TRBV5-1	TRBJ1-1	.	.	TGCGCCAGCAGCTTGGTCTTGGGAGGGTCGAACACTGAAGCTTTCTTT	CASSLVLGGSNTEAFF
TRBV6-5	TRBJ1-6	TRBD1	many	TGTGCCAGCAGTTCCTTGAGGCAGGGGGATTCACCCCTCCACTTT	CASSSLRQGDSPLHF
TRBV19	TRBJ1-1	.	few	TGTGCCAGTAGTATAGACAGAAGTTCTGAAGCTTTCTTT	CASSIDRSSEAFF
TRBV20-1	TRBJ1-1	.	.	TGCGGAAGGGGGGGGCGCACTGAAGCTTTCTTT	CGRGGRTEAFF
TRBV5-1	TRBJ1-2	TRBD1	.	TGCGCCAGCAGCTTGGGCGTAAACAGGGGGTATGGATATGGCTACACCTTC	CASSLGVNRGYGYGYTF
TRBV5-6	TRBJ1-3	.	once	TGTGCCAGCAGCTCGACTGACAGAGACTCATCATCGGCTGGAAACACCATATATTTT	CASSSTDRDSSSAGNTIYF
TRBV19	TRBJ1-1	TRBD1	.	TGTGCCAGTACCAGAGGGGGCATGAACACTGAAGCTTTCTTT	CASTRGGMNTEAFF
TRBV6-6	TRBJ2-2	TRBD1	.	TGTGCCACCGCTCGAGGGACAGGGGGCGGCGGGGAGCTGTTTTTT	CATARGTGGGGELFF
TRBV10-3	TRBJ1-2	.	.	TGTGCCATCAGTGACCCGAAGACACCCCGGAGGGGCTACACCTTC	CAISDPKTPRRGYTF
TRBV11-3	TRBJ1-4	.	.	TGTGCCAACCGGGAAAGTAATGAAAAACTGTTTTTT	CANRESNEKLFF
TRBV28	TRBJ2-2	.	.	TGTGCCAGCAGTTCTGGGGGCCCCACCGGGGAGCTGTTTTTT	CASSSGGPTGELFF
TRBV24-1	TRBJ1-5	.	.	TGTGCCACCAGTGACCCTAGTATGAGCCAGCCCCAGCATTTT	CATSDPSMSQPQHF
TRBV2	TRBJ1-4	.	.	TGTGCCAGCAGCGCGAACAGGGAAAAACTGTTTTTT	CASSANREKLFF
TRBV25-1	TRBJ1-5	TRBD1	.	TGTGCCAGCAGTGGGGACAGGGGGCCCATTAGCAATCAGCCCCAGCATTTT	CASSGDRGPISNQPQHF
TRBV4-2	TRBJ1-2	.	.	TGTGCCAGCAGCCAACTGCTTCCGCAGGGAACGGGTGGCTACACCTTC	CASSQLLPQGTGGYTF
TRBV3-1/TRBV3-2	TRBJ2-7	TRBD2	.	TGTGCCAGCAGCAACGGACTAGCGGGATACGAGCAGTACTTC	CASSNGLAGYEQYF
TRBV24-1	TRBJ2-5	.	once	TGTGCCACCAGTGATTTGGGGGGAGGTGAACAAGAGACCCAGTACTTC	CATSDLGGGEQETQYF
TRBV19	TRBJ1-2	.	.	TGTGCCAGTAGTGTGCTCATGGGGCAAAACTATGGCTACACCTTC	CASSVLMGQNYGYTF
TRBV9	TRBJ2-3	TRBD2	.	TGTGCCAGCAGCCCGCGGGGAGCGGGGGGGTTTTCAGATACGCAGTATTTT	CASSPRGAGGFSDTQYF
TRBV10-1	TRBJ1-1	TRBD1	.	TGCGCCAGCAGCAGGACAGGGAACACTGAAGCTTTCTTT	CASSRTGNTEAFF
TRBV5-5	TRBJ1-6	.	.	TGTGCCAGCAGCCAATCACAGGGTGAAGGTTCACCCCTCCACTTT	CASSQSQGEGSPLHF
TRBV7-2	TRBJ1-1	TRBD1	.	TGTGCCAGCAGCTTAGCCCGGCGTGACTCTTACAGGGGGCTTAACACTGAAGCTTTCTTT	CASSLARRDSYRGLNTEAFF
TRBV27	TRBJ2-7	TRBD2	.	TGTGCCAGCAGTGACCCTAGCGGGGGGGCCTACGAGCAGTACTTC	CASSDPSGGAYEQYF
TRBV15	TRBJ1-5	.	.	TGTGCCACCAGCACGGGAGGCCGAAAGAGTCAGCCCCAGCATTTT	CATSTGGRKSQPQHF
TRBV19	TRBJ1-1	.	.	TGTGCCAGTAGTATAGCGGGGGTGGGGATGAACACTGAAGCTTTCTTT	CASSIAGVGMNTEAFF
TRBV10-1	TRBJ1-2	.	.	TGCGCCACCTTAGGGTTAGGGGCGAACTATGGCTACACCTTC	CATLGLGANYGYTF
TRBV5-5	TRBJ1-6	TRBD1	.	TGTGCCAGCAGCTTGTCAGGGGGCGATTCACCCCTCCACTTT	CASSLSGGDSPLHF
TRBV4-3	TRBJ2-7	.	.	TGCGCCAGCAGCCAAGATAGCAGAACCTACGAGCAGTACTTC	CASSQDSRTYEQYF
TRBV28	TRBJ2-7	.	few	TGTGCCAGCAGTTTATCGGGGTACGAGCAGTACTTC	CASSLSGYEQYF
TRBV3-1/TRBV3-2	TRBJ2-1	TRBD2	.	TGTGCCAGCAGTCGCGAAGCGGGGGGCTCCTACAATGAGCAGTTCTTC	CASSREAGGSYNEQFF
TRBV30	TRBJ1-2	TRBD1	.	TGTGCCTGGAGACAGGGGGTCTTGAGCGGGGGCTACACCTTC	CAWRQGVLSGGYTF
TRBV13	TRBJ2-3	TRBD1	.	TGTGCCAGCAGCCTACGGACAGGGGCAGATACGCAGTATTTT	CASSLRTGADTQYF
TRBV19	TRBJ1-1	TRBD1	.	TGTGCCACCGAACGGACAGGGGTGCCGAACACTGAAGCTTTCTTT	CATERTGVPNTEAFF
TRBV5-4	TRBJ2-5	TRBD1	.	TGTGCCAGCAGCTCGACTGGACAGGGAAGGGGGCAAGAGACCCAGTACTTC	CASSSTGQGRGQETQYF
TRBV10-1	TRBJ2-3	TRBD2	.	TGCGCCAGCAGTGAAGGGCTAGCGGGGGCCGGAGATACGCAGTATTTT	CASSEGLAGAGDTQYF